Presented here are 9 T cell receptor beta chains from one specimen sequenced in a study of cytomegalovirus exposure and HLA in healthy donors. The primer mix had 60 Vbeta and 13 Jbeta primers. Profiled with immunoSEQ multiplex PCR; TCRdb holds only in-frame clones, not every one. In the table there are roughly 90,000 clones, around four fifths of which are singletons. The sample taken for sequencing was PBMCs. The source of these receptors is a man younger than 45 in good health and CMV-seropositive.

The rearrangement links TRBV9 to TRBJ1-3, with D unresolved. CDR3 length equals 19 residues. The V and J ends lost 4 bases and 1 base respectively, with 24 bases between them. The germline gives CDR1 SGDLS, CDR2 YYNGEE. CDR3 amino acids: CASSPRRLTSLGSGNTIYF. The CDR3 nucleotides are TGTGCCAGCAGCCCTCGAAGGTTGACTTCACTTGGGTCTGGAAACACCATATATTTT.

The chain couples TRBV5-1 to TRBJ2-1, with D possibly being TRBD1 (6 bases). Per the germline V gene, CDR1 is SGHRS and CDR2 is YFSETQ. Trimming cost V 0 bases and J 3 bases, with 13 bases left between them. There are 16 residues in the CDR3. In DNA, the CDR3 is TGCGCCAGCAGCTTGGGGGCCAGGGGAGACTACAATGAGCAGTTCTTC. Its translation: CASSLGARGDYNEQFF.

The rearrangement links TRBV6-1 to TRBJ2-1; D remains ambiguous. The CDR3 loop spans 13 amino acids. V was shortened by 1 base and J by 6 bases, with 7 bases between the two germline ends. Germline CDR1 reads MNHNS; CDR2 reads SASEGT. CDR3 residues: CASSEGSTNEQFF. The CDR3 region has the DNA TGTGCCAGCAGTGAAGGTAGCACCAATGAGCAGTTCTTC.

The chain carries TRBV30 and TRBJ2-7; 10 nucleotides line up with TRBD2. CDR1 and CDR2 from the germline V gene are GTSNPN and SVGIG (reference sequence). V was pared by 2 bases and J by 4 bases, with 5 bases of the junction left unmatched. The CDR3 totals 14 residues. Here the CDR3 reads CAWSLAGGRYEQYF. CDR3 coding DNA: TGTGCCTGGAGTTTAGCGGGAGGTCGGTACGAGCAGTACTTC.

V gene TRBV5-6 combines with J gene TRBJ2-5, with D perhaps TRBD1 (7 bases). CDR3 length: 15 residues. With 5 bases removed from V and 7 bases from J, the gap between germline ends came to 21 bases. The germline V gene has CDR1 SGHDT and CDR2 YYEEEE. The CDR3 spells CASSSWRIQGGTQYF. CDR3 sequence (DNA): TGTGCCAGCAGTTCTTGGAGGATCCAGGGGGGGACCCAGTACTTC. Full variable domain (missing parts from reference TRBV5-6 and TRBJ2-5): DAGVTQSPTHLIKTRGQQVTLRCSPKSGHDTVSWYQQALGQGPQFIFQYYEEEERQRGNFPDRFSGHQFPNYSSELNVNALLLGDSALYLCASSSWRIQGGTQYFGPGTRLLVL.

The gene calls are TRBV6-5 and TRBJ1-6; 10 nucleotides agree with TRBD1. Germline CDR1 is MNHEY and CDR2 is SVGAGI. V lost 6 bases to trimming and J lost 7 bases; unmatched junction nucleotides: 3. CDR3 length: 14 residues. The CDR3 spells CASRGTGENSPLHF. As DNA, the CDR3 is TGTGCCAGCAGAGGGACAGGGGAAAATTCACCCCTCCACTTT.

The CDR3: CATSGSGRANEQFF. The CDR3 nucleotides are TGTGCCACCAGCGGGAGCGGGCGTGCGAATGAGCAGTTCTTC. This sequence joins TRBV28 and TRBJ2-1; TRBD2 agrees at 8 bases. The CDR3 consists of 14 residues. J gave up 7 bases and V 10 bases, and 12 bases lay outside the gene matches. CDR1 is MDHEN and CDR2 is SYDVKM in the germline V gene.

This chain joins TRBV9 and TRBJ2-1, with TRBD1 as a possible D gene (6 bases). The CDR3 is made up of 16 amino acids. CDR1 and CDR2 from the germline V gene are SGDLS and YYNGEE. The germline V and J ends were trimmed by 4 bases and 7 bases, with 21 bases remaining between them. CDR3 sequence reads: CASSSGARERANEQFF. The CDR3 DNA sequence: TGTGCCAGCAGCTCAGGGGCTCGGGAAAGGGCTAATGAGCAGTTCTTC.

This chain's CDR3 is CASSPGDWGDTQYF. The CDR3 DNA reads TGTGCCAGCTCACCAGGGGACTGGGGGGATACGCAGTATTTT. J is TRBJ2-3 and V is TRBV18; possible D gene TRBD2, 6 bases. CDR1 and CDR2 (germline): KGHSH, LQKENI. Trimming cost V 2 bases and J 6 bases, with 12 bases left between them. This CDR3 has 14 residues.